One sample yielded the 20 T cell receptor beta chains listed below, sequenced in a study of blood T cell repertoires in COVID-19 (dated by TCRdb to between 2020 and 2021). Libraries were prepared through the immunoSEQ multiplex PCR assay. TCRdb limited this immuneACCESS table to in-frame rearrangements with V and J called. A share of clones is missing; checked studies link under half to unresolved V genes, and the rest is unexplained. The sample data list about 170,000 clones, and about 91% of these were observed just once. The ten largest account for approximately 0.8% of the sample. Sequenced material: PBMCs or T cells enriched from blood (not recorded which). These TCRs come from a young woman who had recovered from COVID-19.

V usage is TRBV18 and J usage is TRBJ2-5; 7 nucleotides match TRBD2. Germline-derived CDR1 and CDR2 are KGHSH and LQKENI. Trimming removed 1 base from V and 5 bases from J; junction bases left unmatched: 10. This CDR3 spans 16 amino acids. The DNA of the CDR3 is TGTGCCAGCTCACCACAAATGGGGACTATCCGTGAGACCCAGTACTTC. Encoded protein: CASSPQMGTIRETQYF.

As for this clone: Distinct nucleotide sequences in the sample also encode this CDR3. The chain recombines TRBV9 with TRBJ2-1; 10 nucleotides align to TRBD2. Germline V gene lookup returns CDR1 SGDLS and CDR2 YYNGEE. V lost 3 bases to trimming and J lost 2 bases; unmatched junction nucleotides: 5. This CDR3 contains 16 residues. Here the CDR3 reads CASSARLAGAYNEQFF. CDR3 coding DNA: TGTGCCAGCAGCGCCAGACTAGCGGGTGCCTACAATGAGCAGTTCTTC. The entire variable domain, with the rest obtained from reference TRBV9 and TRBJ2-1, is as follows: DSGVTQTPKHLITATGQRVTLRCSPRSGDLSVYWYQQSLDQGLQFLIQYYNGEERAKGNILERFSAQQFPDLHSELNLSSLELGDSALYFCASSARLAGAYNEQFFGPGTRLTVL.

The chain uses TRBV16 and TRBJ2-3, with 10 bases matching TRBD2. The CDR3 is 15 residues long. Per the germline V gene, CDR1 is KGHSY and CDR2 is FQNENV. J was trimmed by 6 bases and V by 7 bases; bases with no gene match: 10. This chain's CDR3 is CASNLIAGGVDTQYF. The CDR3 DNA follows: TGTGCCAGCAACCTAATAGCGGGAGGTGTTGATACGCAGTATTTT.

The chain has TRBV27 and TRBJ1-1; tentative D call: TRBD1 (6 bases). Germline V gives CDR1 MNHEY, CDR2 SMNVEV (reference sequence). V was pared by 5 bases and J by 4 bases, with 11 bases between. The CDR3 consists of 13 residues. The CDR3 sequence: CASSPGVTTEAFF. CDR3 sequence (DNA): TGTGCCAGCAGTCCAGGGGTCACCACTGAAGCTTTCTTT.

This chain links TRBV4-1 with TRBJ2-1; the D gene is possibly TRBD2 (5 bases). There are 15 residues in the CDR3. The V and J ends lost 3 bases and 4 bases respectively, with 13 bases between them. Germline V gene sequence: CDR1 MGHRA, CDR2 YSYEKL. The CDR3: CASSHRVGSYNEQFF. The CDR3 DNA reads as TGCGCCAGCAGCCACCGGGTGGGGAGTTACAATGAGCAGTTCTTC.

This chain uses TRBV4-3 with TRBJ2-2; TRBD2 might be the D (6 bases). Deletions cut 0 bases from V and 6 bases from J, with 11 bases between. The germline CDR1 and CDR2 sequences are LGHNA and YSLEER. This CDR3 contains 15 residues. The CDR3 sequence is CASSQDSRGSGELFF. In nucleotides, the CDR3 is TGCGCCAGCAGCCAAGATAGTCGGGGGTCCGGGGAGCTGTTTTTT.

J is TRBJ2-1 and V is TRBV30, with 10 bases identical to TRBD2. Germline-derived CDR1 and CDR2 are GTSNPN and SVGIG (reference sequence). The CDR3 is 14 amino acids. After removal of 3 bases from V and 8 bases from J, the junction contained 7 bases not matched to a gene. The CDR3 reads CAWSPGTSADEQFF. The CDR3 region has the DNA TGTGCCTGGAGCCCCGGGACTAGCGCGGATGAGCAGTTCTTC.

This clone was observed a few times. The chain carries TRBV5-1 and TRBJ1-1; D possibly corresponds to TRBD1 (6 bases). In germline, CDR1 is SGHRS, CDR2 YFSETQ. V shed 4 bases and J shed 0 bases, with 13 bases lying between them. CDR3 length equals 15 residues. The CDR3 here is CASSRAGAMNTEAFF. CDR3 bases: TGCGCCAGCAGCAGGGCGGGGGCCATGAACACTGAAGCTTTCTTT.

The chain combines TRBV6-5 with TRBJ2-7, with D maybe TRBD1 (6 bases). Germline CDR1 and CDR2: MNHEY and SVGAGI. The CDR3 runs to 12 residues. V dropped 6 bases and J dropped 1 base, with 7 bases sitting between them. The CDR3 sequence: CASSGQSYEQYF. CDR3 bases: TGTGCCAGCAGCGGACAGTCCTACGAGCAGTACTTC.

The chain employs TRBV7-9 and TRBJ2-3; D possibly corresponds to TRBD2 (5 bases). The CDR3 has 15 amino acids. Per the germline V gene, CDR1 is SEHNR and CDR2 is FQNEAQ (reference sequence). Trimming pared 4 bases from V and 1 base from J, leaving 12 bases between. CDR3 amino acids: CASSSQQAGTDTQYF. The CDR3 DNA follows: TGTGCCAGCAGCTCCCAGCAAGCGGGCACAGATACGCAGTATTTT.

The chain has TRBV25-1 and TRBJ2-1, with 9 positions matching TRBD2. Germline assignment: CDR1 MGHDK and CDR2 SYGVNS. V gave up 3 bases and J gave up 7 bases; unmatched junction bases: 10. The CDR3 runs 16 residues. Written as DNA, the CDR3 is TGTGCCAGCAGTGATGCAGGCCTAGCGGGAAGGAATGAGCAGTTCTTC. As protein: CASSDAGLAGRNEQFF.

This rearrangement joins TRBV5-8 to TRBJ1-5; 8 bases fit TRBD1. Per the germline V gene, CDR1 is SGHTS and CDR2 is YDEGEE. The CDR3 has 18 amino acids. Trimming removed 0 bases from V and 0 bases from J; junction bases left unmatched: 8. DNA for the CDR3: TGTGCCAGCAGCTTGGGACAGGGGTTAGCCTATAGCAATCAGCCCCAGCATTTT. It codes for CASSLGQGLAYSNQPQHF.

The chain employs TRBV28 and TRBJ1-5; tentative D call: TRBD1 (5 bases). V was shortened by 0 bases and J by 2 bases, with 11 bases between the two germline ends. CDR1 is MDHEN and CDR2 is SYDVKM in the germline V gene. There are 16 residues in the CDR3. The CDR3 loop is CASSLWFQGRNQPQHF. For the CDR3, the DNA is TGTGCCAGCAGTTTATGGTTCCAGGGCCGCAATCAGCCCCAGCATTTT.

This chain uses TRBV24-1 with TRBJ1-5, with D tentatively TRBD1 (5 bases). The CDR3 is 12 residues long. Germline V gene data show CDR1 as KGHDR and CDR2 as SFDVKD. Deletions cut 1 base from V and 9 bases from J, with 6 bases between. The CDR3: CATSDFTGPQHF. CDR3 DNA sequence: TGTGCCACCAGTGATTTTACAGGGCCCCAGCATTTT.

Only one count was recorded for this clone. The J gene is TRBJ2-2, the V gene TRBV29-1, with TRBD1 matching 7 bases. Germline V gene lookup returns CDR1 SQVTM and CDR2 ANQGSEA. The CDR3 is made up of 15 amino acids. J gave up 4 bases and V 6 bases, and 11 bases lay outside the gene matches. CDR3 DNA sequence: TGCAGCGTCCCTGGTGGGGACAGATTCACCGGGGAGCTGTTTTTT. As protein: CSVPGGDRFTGELFF.

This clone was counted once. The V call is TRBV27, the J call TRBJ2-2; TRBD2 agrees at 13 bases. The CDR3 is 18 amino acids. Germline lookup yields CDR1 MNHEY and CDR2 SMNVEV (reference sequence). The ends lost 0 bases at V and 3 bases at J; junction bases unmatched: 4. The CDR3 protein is CASSLSTSGRAYTGELFF. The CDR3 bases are TGTGCCAGCAGTTTATCCACTAGCGGGAGGGCCTACACCGGGGAGCTGTTTTTT.

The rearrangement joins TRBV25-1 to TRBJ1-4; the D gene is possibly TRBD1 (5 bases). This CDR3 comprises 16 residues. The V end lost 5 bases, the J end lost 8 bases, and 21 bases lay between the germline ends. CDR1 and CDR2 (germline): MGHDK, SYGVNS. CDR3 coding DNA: TGTGCCAGCAGTCGGGGACTTGGGGTCGCGGGCGAAAAACTGTTTTTT. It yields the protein CASSRGLGVAGEKLFF.

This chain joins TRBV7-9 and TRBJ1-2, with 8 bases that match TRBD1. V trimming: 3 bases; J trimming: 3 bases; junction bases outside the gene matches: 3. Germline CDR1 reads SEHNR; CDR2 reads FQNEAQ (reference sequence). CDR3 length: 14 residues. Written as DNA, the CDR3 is TGTGCCAGCAGCTTTCTACAGGGGGACTATGGCTACACCTTC. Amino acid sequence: CASSFLQGDYGYTF.

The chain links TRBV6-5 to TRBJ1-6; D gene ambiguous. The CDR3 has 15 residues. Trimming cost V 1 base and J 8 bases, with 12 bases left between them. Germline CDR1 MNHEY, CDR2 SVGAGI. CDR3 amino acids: CASSYFGQDYSPLHF. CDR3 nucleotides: TGTGCCAGCAGTTACTTCGGGCAGGACTATTCACCCCTCCACTTT.

The CDR3 spells CASSFTGGYNEKLFF. The CDR3 nucleotides are TGTGCCAGCAGCTTTACCGGGGGTTATAATGAAAAACTGTTTTTT. The rearrangement uses TRBV7-8 and TRBJ1-4, with D perhaps TRBD1 (5 bases). The CDR3 spans 15 residues. Per germline, CDR1 SGHVS and CDR2 FQNEAQ. V lost 3 bases, J lost 4 bases, and 12 bases lay in between.